The table lists the clone carrying this TCR beta chain with many counts. Antigen specificity is unknown. These data are taken from a study of T cells in Graves' hyperthyroidism and ophthalmopathy. Study results and limitations: A 13 V-J signature model discriminated ophthalmopathy versus stable hyperthyroidism.

Amplified TCR beta CDR3 regions came from RNA transcripts. A first-round RT-PCR of the TCR CDR3 used the HTBI primer set. TCRdb independently ran MiXCR on the multiplex PCR reads; one entry per CDR3 protein. The profile shows under 200,000 distinct CDR3 sequences, 9.4% of them singletons. The source is a young woman with Graves' hyperthyroidism that later progressed to Graves' ophthalmopathy. The specimen sequenced was blood.

The CDR3 here is CSARDLRGGNQETQYF. The DNA of the CDR3 is TGCAGTGCTAGAGATCTCCGGGGGGGCAACCAAGAGACCCAGTACTTC. The chain couples TRBV20-1 to TRBJ2-5, with 8 bases fitting TRBD2. Germline V gene sequence: CDR1 DFQATT, CDR2 SNEGSKA (reference sequence). This CDR3 region has 16 residues. With V trimmed by 0 bases and J by 0 bases, 6 bases remained unmatched.